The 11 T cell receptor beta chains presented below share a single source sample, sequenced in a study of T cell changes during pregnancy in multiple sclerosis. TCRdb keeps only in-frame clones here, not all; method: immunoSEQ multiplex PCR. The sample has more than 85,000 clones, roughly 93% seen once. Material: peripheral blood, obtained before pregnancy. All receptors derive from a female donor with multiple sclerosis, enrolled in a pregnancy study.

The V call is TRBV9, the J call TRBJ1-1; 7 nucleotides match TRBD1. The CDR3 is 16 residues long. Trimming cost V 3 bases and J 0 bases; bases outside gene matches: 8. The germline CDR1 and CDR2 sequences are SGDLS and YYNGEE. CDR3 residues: CASSASSGQLNTEAFF. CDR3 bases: TGTGCCAGCAGCGCTTCTTCGGGACAGTTGAACACTGAAGCTTTCTTT.

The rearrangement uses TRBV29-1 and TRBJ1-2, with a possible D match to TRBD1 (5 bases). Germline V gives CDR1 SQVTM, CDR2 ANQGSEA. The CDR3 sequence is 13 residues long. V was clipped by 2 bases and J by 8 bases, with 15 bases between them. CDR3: CSVEPPTAGGYTF. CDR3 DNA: TGCAGCGTTGAACCGCCGACAGCGGGGGGCTACACCTTC.

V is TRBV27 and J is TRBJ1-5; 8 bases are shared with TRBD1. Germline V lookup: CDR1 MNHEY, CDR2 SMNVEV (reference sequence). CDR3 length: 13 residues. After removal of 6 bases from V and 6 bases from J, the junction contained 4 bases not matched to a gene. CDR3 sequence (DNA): TGTGCCAGCAGGACAGGGGCTCGTCAGCCCCAGCATTTT. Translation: CASRTGARQPQHF.

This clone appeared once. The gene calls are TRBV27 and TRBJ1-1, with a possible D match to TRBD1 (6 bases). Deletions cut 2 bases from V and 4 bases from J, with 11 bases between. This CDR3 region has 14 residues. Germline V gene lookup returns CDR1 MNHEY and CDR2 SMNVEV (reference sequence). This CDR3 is CASSLGQGSTEAFF. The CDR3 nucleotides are TGTGCCAGCAGTTTAGGGCAGGGGTCCACTGAAGCTTTCTTT.

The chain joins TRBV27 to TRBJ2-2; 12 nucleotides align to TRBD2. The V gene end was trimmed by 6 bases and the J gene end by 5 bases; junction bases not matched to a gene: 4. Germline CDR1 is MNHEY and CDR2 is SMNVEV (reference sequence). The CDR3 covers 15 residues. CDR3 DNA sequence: TGTGCCAGCAGCCCAGGACTAGCGGGGACCGGGGAGCTGTTTTTT. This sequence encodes CASSPGLAGTGELFF.

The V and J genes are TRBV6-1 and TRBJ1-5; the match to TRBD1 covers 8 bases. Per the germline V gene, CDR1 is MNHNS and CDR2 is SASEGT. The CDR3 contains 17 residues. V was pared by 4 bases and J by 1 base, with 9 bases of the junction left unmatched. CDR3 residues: CASSVLGQGPSNQPQHF. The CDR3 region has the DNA TGTGCCAGCAGTGTCCTAGGACAGGGACCGAGCAATCAGCCCCAGCATTTT.

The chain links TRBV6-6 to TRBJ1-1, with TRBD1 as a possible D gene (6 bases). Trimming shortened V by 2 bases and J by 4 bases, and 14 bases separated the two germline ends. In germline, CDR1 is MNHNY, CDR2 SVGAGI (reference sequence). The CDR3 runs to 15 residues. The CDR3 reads CASSYVGGRGTEAFF. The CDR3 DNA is TGTGCCAGCAGTTACGTAGGGGGTCGGGGCACTGAAGCTTTCTTT.

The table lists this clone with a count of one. The CDR3 nucleotides are TGTGCCAGCAGCGTAAGACAGGGGGCCGGGGAGCTGTTTTTT. This sequence encodes CASSVRQGAGELFF. The chain joins TRBV9 to TRBJ2-2, with 9 nucleotides matching TRBD1. The CDR3 loop spans 14 amino acids. From germline, CDR1 is SGDLS and CDR2 YYNGEE. V trimming: 1 base; J trimming: 6 bases; junction bases outside the gene matches: 1.

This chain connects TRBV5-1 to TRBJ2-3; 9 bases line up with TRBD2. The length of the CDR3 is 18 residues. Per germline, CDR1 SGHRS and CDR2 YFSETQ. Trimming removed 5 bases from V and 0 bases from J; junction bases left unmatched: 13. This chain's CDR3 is CASRERGGRVSSTDTQYF. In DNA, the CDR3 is TGCGCCAGCAGGGAGCGTGGCGGGAGGGTTTCTAGCACAGATACGCAGTATTTT. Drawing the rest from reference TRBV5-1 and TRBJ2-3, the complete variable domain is KAGVTQTPRYLIKTRGQQVTLSCSPISGHRSVSWYQQTPGQGLQFLFEYFSETQRNKGNFPGRFSGRQFSNSRSEMNVSTLELGDSALYLCASRERGGRVSSTDTQYFGPGTRLTVL.

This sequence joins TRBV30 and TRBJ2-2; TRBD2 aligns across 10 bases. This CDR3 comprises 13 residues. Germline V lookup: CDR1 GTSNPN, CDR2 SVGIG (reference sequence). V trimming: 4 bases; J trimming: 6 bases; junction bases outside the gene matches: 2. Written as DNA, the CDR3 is TGTGCCTGGATAGCGGGAGGTGCCGGGGAGCTGTTTTTT. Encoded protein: CAWIAGGAGELFF.

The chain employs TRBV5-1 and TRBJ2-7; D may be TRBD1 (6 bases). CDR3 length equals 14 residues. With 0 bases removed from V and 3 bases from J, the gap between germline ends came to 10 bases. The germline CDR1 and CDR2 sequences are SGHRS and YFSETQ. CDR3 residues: CASSLAQQGYEQYF. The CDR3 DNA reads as TGCGCCAGCAGCTTGGCCCAACAGGGCTACGAGCAGTACTTC.